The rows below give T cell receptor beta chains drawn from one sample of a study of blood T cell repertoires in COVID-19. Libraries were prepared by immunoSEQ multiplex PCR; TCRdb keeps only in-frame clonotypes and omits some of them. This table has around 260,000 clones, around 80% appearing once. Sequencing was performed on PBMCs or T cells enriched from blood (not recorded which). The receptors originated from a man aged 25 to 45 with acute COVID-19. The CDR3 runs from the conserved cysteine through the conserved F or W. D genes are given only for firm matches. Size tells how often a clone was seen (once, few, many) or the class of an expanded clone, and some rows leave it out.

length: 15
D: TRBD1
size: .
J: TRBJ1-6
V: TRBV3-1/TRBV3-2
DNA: TGTGCCAGCAGCCTGTCTGACAGGGGGCCTTCACCCCTCCACTTT
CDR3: CASSLSDRGPSPLHF

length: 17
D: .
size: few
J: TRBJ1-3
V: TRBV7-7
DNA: TGTGCTAGCAGCGACTTGCCGCGCGGTGCCTCTGGAAACACCATATATTTT
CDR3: CASSDLPRGASGNTIYF

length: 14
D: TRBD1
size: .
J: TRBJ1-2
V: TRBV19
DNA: TGTGCCAGTAGTGGAGGGACAGGGGGGTATGGCTACACCTTC
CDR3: CASSGGTGGYGYTF

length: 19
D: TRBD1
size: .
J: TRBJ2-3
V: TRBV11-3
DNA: TGTGCCAGCAGCTTAGGACTGCGGGACGGGACAGGGGACACAGATACGCAGTATTTT
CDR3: CASSLGLRDGTGDTDTQYF

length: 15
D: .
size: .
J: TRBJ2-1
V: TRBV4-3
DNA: TGCGCCAGCAGCCAGTCGGGAAACCCCTACAATGAGCAGTTCTTC
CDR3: CASSQSGNPYNEQFF

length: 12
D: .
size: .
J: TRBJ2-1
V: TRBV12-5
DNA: TGTGCTAGTCTTGAGGGAGGTAATGAGCAGTTCTTC
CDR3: CASLEGGNEQFF

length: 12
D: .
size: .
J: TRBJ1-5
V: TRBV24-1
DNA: TGTGCCACCCAGGGAAGCAATCAGCCCCAGCATTTT
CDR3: CATQGSNQPQHF

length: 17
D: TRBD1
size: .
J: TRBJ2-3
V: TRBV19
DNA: TGTGCCAGTAGTCCCGATCGGGACAGGTTTTCATCAGATACGCAGTATTTT
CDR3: CASSPDRDRFSSDTQYF

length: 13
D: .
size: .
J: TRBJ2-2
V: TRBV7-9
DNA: TGTGCCAGCATCCTTTATCTCACCGGGGAGCTGTTTTTT
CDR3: CASILYLTGELFF

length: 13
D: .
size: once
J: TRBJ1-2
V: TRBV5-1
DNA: TGCGCCAGCGGGGAGGCGGGCGCCGGTGGCTACACCTTC
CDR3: CASGEAGAGGYTF

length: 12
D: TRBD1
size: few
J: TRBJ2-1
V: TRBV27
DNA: TGTGCCACCCGGGACAGCAACAATGAGCAGTTCTTC
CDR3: CATRDSNNEQFF

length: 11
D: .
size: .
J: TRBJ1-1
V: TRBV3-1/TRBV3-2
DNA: TGTGCCAGCAAAGGGGTCGCTGAAGCTTTCTTT
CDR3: CASKGVAEAFF

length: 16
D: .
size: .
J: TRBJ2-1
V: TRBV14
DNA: TGTGCCAGCAGCCAAGGAGGTAGCTTCGGGTTTGGTGAGCAGTTCTTC
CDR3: CASSQGGSFGFGEQFF

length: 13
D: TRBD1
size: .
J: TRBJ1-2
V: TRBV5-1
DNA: TGCGCCAGCAGCTTGGAGGGGGCTTATGGCTACACCTTC
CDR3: CASSLEGAYGYTF

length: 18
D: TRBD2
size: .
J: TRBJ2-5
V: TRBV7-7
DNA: TGTGCCAGCAGCCCTCCAGGACTAGCGGGGACACCCGGGGAGACCCAGTACTTC
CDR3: CASSPPGLAGTPGETQYF